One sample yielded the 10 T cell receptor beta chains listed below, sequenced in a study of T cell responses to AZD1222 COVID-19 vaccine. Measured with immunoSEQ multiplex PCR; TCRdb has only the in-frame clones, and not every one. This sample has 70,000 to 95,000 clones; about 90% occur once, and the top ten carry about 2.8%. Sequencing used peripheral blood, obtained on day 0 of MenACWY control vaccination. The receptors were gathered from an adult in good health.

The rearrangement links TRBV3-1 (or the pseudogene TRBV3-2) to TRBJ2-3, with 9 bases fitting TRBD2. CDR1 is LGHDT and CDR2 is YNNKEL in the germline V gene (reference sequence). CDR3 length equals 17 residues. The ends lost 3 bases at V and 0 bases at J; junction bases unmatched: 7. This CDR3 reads CASSQATSGSSTDTQYF. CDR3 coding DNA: TGTGCCAGCAGCCAGGCGACTAGCGGATCTAGCACAGATACGCAGTATTTT.

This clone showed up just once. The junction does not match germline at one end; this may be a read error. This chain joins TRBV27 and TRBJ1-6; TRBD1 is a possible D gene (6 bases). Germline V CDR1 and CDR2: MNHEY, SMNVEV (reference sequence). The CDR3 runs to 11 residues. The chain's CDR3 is CASGFVGQIAF. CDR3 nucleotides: TGTGCCAGTGGGTTCGTAGGACAGATTGCTTTT.

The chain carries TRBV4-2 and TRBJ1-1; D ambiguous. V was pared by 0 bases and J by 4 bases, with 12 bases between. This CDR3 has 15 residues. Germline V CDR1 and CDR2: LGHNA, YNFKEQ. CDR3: CASSQDRQIGTEAFF. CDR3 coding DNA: TGTGCCAGCAGCCAAGATCGCCAGATCGGCACTGAAGCTTTCTTT.

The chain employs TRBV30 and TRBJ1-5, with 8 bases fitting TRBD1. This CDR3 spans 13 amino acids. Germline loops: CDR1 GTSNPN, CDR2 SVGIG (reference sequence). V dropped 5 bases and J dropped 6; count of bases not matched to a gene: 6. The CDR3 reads CAWVGQGGQPQHF. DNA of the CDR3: TGTGCCTGGGTAGGACAGGGAGGTCAGCCCCAGCATTTT.

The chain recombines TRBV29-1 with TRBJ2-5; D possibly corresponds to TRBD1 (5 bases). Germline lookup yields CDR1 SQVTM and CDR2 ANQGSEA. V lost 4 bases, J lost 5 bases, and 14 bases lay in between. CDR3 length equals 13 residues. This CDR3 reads CSVGQGRWETQYF. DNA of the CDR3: TGCAGCGTTGGGCAGGGTCGGTGGGAGACCCAGTACTTC. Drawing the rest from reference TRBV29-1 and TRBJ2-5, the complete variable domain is SAVISQKPSRDICQRGTSLTIQCQVDSQVTMMFWYRQQPGQSLTLIATANQGSEATYESGFVIDKFPISRPNLTFSTLTVSNMSPEDSSIYLCSVGQGRWETQYFGPGTRLLVL.

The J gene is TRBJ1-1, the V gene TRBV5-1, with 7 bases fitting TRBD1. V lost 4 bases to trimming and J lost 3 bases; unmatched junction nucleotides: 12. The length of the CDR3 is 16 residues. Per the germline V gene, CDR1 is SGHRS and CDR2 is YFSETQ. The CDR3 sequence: CASSLVPRQGYTEAFF. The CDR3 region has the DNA TGCGCCAGCAGCCTCGTACCTCGACAGGGCTACACTGAAGCTTTCTTT.

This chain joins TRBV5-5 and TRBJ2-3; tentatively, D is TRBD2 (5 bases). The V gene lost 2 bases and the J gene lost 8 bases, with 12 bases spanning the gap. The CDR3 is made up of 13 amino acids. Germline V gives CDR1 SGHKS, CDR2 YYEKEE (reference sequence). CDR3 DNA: TGTGCCAGCAGCTTTGCCGGGGATTCTACGCAGTATTTT. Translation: CASSFAGDSTQYF.

The CDR3 is CASSPEITPNSPLHF. The CDR3, as DNA: TGTGCCAGCAGCCCAGAAATTACACCTAATTCACCCCTCCACTTT. The chain employs TRBV7-2 and TRBJ1-6; unclear D gene. The germline V gene has CDR1 SGHTA and CDR2 FQGNSA. The CDR3 is 15 amino acids. Trimming took 5 bases from V and 6 from J, leaving 14 bases between them. Combining the CDR3 with reference TRBV7-2 and TRBJ1-6 gives the whole variable domain GAGVSQSPSNKVTEKGKDVELRCDPISGHTALYWYRQSLGQGLEFLIYFQGNSAPDKSGLPSDRFSAERTGGSVSTLTIQRTQQEDSAVYLCASSPEITPNSPLHFGNGTRLTVT.

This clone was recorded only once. CDR3 sequence (DNA): TGTGCCAGCAGCCCATCAGGGGCCTGGACTGAAGCTTTCTTT. Translating gives CASSPSGAWTEAFF. The V and J genes are TRBV6-5 and TRBJ1-1; weak D call: TRBD1 (6 bases). Germline V gives CDR1 MNHEY, CDR2 SVGAGI. The CDR3 spans 14 residues. V lost 6 bases and J 5 bases, leaving 16 bases between the germline ends.

Here the CDR3 DNA reads TGTGCCAGCAAAATTCACGGGGGGCTGGACGGGGAGCTGTTTTTT. This encodes CASKIHGGLDGELFF. The V call is TRBV7-6, the J call TRBJ2-2, with D possibly being TRBD2 (7 bases). The CDR3 is 15 amino acids. Germline CDR1 reads SGHVS; CDR2 reads FNYEAQ. Trimming took 7 bases from V and 7 from J, leaving 19 bases between them. The full variable domain, its missing parts supplied by reference TRBV7-6 and TRBJ2-2, is GAGVSQSPRYKVTKRGQDVALRCDPISGHVSLYWYRQALGQGPEFLTYFNYEAQQDKSGLPNDRFSAERPEGSISTLTIQRTEQRDSAMYRCASKIHGGLDGELFFGEGSRLTVL.